A selection of T cell receptor beta chains follows, all from one sample in a study of tumor-infiltrating lymphocytes in primary liver carcinoma. TCRdb reprocessed the multiplex PCR reads via MiXCR and lists one record per CDR3 protein. Altogether fewer than 400,000 distinct CDR3 sequences are present, 65% being singletons, with the ten largest covering around 9.5%. Sequencing was performed on peripheral blood. Receptors originate from a man aged 40-49 years with primary liver carcinoma and hepatitis B virus infection. The CDR3 runs from the conserved cysteine through the conserved F or W. A D gene is named only where the DNA matches it firmly. Clone size appears in some rows only: once, few, many, or a class for an expanded clone.

V,J,size,D,CDR3,DNA
TRBV5-1,TRBJ2-2,-,TRBD1,CASSAGTGGNTGELFF,TGCGCCAGCAGCGCAGGGACAGGGGGTAATACCGGGGAGCTGTTTTTT
TRBV28,TRBJ2-6,-,-,CASSGTSSGANVLTF,TGTGCCAGCAGTGGGACAAGCTCTGGGGCCAACGTCCTGACTTTC
TRBV6-1,TRBJ2-3,-,-,CASSEGVDSPQYF,TGTGCTAGCAGTGAGGGTGTAGATTCTCCGCAGTATTTT
TRBV5-1,TRBJ2-3,-,-,CASSLAQGPTDTQYF,TGCGCCAGCAGCTTGGCACAGGGCCCCACAGATACGCAGTATTTT
TRBV28,TRBJ1-1,-,TRBD1,CASLGTGDTEAFF,TGTGCCAGCCTCGGGACAGGGGACACTGAAGCTTTCTTT
TRBV5-4,TRBJ2-1,-,TRBD1,CVSSVDRAIYNEQFF,TGTGTCAGCAGCGTGGACAGGGCTATCTACAATGAGCAGTTCTTC
TRBV11-1,TRBJ2-5,few,TRBD1,CASSRAGTGGENTQYF,TGTGCCAGCAGCCGTGCGGGGACAGGGGGCGAGAATACCCAGTACTTC
TRBV4-1,TRBJ1-4,-,-,CASSQRRDERLFF,TGCGCCAGCAGCCAACGGAGGGATGAAAGACTGTTTTTT
TRBV11-2,TRBJ2-2,-,TRBD2,CASSLIAGDAGELFF,TGTGCCAGCAGCTTAATAGCGGGAGATGCCGGGGAGCTGTTTTTT
TRBV5-1,TRBJ2-3,-,TRBD1,CASSAGQGVYTQYF,TGCGCCAGCAGCGCAGGACAGGGGGTCTATACGCAGTATTTT
TRBV11-2,TRBJ1-2,-,-,CASSSLQGLGGYSF,TGTGCCAGCAGCTCATTACAGGGCCTTGGGGGCTACAGCTTC
TRBV5-1,TRBJ2-1,-,TRBD2,CASTFSVSGRDEQFF,TGCGCCAGCACATTTTCGGTTAGCGGGAGAGATGAGCAGTTCTTC
TRBV11-2,TRBJ2-1,-,-,CASSLLAASAGEQFF,TGTGCGAGCAGCTTATTAGCGGCCTCGGCGGGTGAGCAGTTCTTC
TRBV2,TRBJ2-2,few,-,CASSGQGNTGELFF,TGTGCCAGCAGTGGGCAGGGGAACACCGGGGAGCTGTTTTTT
TRBV7-8,TRBJ2-7,-,-,CASSLASSPGINYEQYF,TGTGCCAGCAGCTTAGCGTCCTCCCCGGGCATAAACTACGAGCAGTACTTC
TRBV5-6,TRBJ2-7,-,-,CASSMLGILEQYF,TGTGCCAGCAGCATGTTGGGGATTCTTGAGCAGTACTTC
TRBV14,TRBJ1-2,-,-,CDSSQALGGYTF,TGTGACAGCAGCCAAGCCCTAGGTGGCTACACCTTC
TRBV10-3,TRBJ2-5,many,-,CAISGYSGEPETQYF,TGTGCCATCAGTGGCTATTCAGGGGAACCCGAGACCCAGTACTTC
TRBV6-2/TRBV6-3,TRBJ2-3,many,-,CASSRIRGGDATQYF,TGTGCCAGCAGCCGGATCCGGGGCGGGGACGCTACGCAGTATTTT
TRBV6-4,TRBJ2-1,-,TRBD1,CASSDQTGAVRSEQFF,TGTGCCAGCAGTGATCAGACAGGGGCCGTGCGGAGTGAGCAGTTCTTC
TRBV12-3/TRBV12-4,TRBJ2-5,-,TRBD1,CASRHTGGVYETQYF,TGTGCCAGCAGACACACAGGGGGCGTTTATGAGACCCAGTACTTC